Sequencing of this T cell receptor beta chain was carried out in a study of cytomegalovirus exposure and HLA in healthy donors. Study-wide points: Despite most TCR sequences being rare, some public TCRs occurred in many donors. The study flagged some 170 TCR beta chains as cytomegalovirus-associated.

TCRdb's copy holds only in-frame clones and misses some; the assay was immunoSEQ multiplex PCR. This table holds about 120,000 clones, 85% to 90% found once. As for this clone: Antigen: not known. Germline and junction disagree at one end, which may indicate a read error.

The receptor was isolated from a woman in her 30s in good health and CMV-seronegative. Sequenced sample: PBMCs.

DNA for the CDR3: TGCGCCAGCAGCCAAGATTGGGGGGAGAGCTCCTACGAGCAGTACTTC. Protein: CASSQDWGESSYEQYF. The chain uses TRBV5-4 and TRBJ2-7; D is perhaps TRBD2 (6 bases). Germline loops: CDR1 SGHNT, CDR2 YYREEE (reference sequence). This CDR3 spans 16 amino acids.